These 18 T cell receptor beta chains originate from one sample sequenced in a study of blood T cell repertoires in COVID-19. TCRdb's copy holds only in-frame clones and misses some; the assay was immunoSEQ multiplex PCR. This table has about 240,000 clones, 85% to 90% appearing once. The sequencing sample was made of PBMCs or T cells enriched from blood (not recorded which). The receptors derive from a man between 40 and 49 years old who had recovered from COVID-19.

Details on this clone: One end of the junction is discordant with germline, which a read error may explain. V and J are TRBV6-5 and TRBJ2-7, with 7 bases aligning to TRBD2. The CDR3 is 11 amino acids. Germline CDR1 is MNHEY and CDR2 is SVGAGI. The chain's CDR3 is CACRLAEEQYF. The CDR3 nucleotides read TGTGCCTGCAGACTAGCAGAAGAGCAGTACTTC.

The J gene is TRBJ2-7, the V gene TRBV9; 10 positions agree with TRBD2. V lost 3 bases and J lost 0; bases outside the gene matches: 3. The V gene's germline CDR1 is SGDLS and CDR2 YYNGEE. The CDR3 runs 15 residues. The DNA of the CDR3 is TGTGCCAGCAGCGCCGGACTAGCGGCCTCCTACGAGCAGTACTTC. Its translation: CASSAGLAASYEQYF.

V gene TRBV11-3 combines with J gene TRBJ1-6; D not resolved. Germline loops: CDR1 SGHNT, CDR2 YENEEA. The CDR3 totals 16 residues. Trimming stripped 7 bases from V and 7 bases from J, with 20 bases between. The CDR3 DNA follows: TGTGCCAGCACCTATCAGACCGGACTCCCCAATTCACCCCTCCACTTT. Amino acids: CASTYQTGLPNSPLHF.

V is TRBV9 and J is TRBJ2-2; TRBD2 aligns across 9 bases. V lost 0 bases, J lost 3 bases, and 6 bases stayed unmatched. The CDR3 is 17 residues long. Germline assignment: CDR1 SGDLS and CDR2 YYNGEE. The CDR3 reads CASSVVLGLADTGELFF. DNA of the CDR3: TGTGCCAGCAGCGTAGTTTTGGGACTAGCCGACACCGGGGAGCTGTTTTTT.

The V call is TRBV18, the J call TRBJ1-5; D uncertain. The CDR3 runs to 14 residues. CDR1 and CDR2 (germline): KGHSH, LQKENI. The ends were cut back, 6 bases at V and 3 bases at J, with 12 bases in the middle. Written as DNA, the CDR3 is TGTGCCAGCTCCCCCGGGATCCTCAATCAGCCCCAGCATTTT. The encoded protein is CASSPGILNQPQHF.

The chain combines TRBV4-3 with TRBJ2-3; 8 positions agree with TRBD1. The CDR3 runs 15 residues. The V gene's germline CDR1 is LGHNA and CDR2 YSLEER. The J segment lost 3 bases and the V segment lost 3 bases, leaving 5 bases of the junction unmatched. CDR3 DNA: TGCGCCAGCAGCCAGGACAGGGCTTGGACAGATACGCAGTATTTT. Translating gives CASSQDRAWTDTQYF.

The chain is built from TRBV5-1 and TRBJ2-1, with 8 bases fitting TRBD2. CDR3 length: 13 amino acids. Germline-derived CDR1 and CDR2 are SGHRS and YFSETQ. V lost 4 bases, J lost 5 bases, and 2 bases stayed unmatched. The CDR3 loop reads CASSTLADNEQFF. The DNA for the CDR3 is TGCGCCAGCAGCACACTAGCGGACAATGAGCAGTTCTTC.

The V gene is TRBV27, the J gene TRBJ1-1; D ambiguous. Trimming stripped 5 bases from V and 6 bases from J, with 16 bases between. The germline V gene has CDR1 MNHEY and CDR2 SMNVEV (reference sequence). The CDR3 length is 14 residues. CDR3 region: CASSPTEDLPEAFF. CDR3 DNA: TGTGCCAGCAGTCCCACGGAGGATCTCCCTGAAGCTTTCTTT.

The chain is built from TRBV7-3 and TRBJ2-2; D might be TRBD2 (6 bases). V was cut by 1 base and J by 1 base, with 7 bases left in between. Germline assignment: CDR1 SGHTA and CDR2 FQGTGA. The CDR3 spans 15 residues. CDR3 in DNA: TGTGCCAGCAGCTTAAGCGGGGAGAACACCGGGGAGCTGTTTTTT. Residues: CASSLSGENTGELFF.

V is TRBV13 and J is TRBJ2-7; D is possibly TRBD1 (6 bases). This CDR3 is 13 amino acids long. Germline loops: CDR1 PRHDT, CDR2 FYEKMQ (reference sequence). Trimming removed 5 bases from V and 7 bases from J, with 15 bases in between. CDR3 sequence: CASSQDQGQEQYF. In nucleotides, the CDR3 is TGTGCCAGCAGCCAAGACCAGGGGCAAGAGCAGTACTTC.

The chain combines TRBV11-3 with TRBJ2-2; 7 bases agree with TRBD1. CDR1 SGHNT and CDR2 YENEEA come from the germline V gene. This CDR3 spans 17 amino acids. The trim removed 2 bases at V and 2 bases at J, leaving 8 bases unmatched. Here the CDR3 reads CASSLPRDRYNTGELFF. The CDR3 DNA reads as TGTGCCAGCAGCTTACCTCGGGACAGATATAACACCGGGGAGCTGTTTTTT.

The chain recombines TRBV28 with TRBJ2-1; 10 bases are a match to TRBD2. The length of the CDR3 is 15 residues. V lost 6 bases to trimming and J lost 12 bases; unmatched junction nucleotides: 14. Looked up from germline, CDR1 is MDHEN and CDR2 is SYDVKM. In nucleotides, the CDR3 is TGTGCCAGCAGACGGACTAGCGGAGCCCAAGGCTGGCAGTTCTTC. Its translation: CASRRTSGAQGWQFF.

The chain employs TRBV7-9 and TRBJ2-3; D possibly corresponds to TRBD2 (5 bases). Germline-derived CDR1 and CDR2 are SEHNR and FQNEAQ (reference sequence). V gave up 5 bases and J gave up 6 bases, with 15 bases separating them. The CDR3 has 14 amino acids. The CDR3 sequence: CASSPLVFSDTQYF. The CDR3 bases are TGTGCCAGCAGCCCACTAGTTTTTTCGGATACGCAGTATTTT.

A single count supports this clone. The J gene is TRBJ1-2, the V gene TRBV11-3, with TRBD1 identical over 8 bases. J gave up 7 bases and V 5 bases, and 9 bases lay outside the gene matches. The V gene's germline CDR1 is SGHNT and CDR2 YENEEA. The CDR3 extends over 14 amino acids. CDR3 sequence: CASSRTGNPTGYTF. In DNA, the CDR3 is TGTGCCAGCAGCCGGACAGGGAATCCCACTGGCTACACCTTC.

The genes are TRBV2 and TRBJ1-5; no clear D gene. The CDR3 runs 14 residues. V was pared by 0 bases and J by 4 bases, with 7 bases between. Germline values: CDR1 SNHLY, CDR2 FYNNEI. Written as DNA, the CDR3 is TGTGCCAGCAGTGAAGCTACAGCTAATCAGCCCCAGCATTTT. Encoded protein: CASSEATANQPQHF.

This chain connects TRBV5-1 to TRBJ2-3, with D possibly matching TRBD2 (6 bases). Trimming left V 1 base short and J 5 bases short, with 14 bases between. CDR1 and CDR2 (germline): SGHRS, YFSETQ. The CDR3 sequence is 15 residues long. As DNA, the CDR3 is TGCGCCAGCAGCTTGACCAGGGAAGCGGGAGATACGCAGTATTTT. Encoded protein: CASSLTREAGDTQYF.

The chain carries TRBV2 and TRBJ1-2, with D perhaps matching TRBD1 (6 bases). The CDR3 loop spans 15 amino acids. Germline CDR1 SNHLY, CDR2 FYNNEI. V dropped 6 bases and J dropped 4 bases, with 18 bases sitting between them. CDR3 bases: TGTGCCAGCAGGAACCGGGACACCAGAGGCTATGGCTACACCTTC. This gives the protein CASRNRDTRGYGYTF. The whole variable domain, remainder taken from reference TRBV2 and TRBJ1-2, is EPEVTQTPSHQVTQMGQEVILRCVPISNHLYFYWYRQILGQKVEFLVSFYNNEISEKSEIFDDQFSVERPDGSNFTLKIRSTKLEDSAMYFCASRNRDTRGYGYTFGSGTRLTVV.

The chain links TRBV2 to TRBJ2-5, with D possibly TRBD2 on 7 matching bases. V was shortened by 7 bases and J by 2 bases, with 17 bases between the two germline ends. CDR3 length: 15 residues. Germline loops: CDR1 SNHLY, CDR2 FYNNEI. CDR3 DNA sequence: TGTGCCAGCATGGAGTGGGGGGGCGGACAAGAGACCCAGTACTTC. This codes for CASMEWGGGQETQYF. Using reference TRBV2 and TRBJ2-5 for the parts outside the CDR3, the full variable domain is EPEVTQTPSHQVTQMGQEVILRCVPISNHLYFYWYRQILGQKVEFLVSFYNNEISEKSEIFDDQFSVERPDGSNFTLKIRSTKLEDSAMYFCASMEWGGGQETQYFGPGTRLLVL.